Ten or more counts support the clone carrying this T cell receptor (beta chain). The entry originates in a study of T cells in Graves' hyperthyroidism and ophthalmopathy. RNA transcripts yielded amplified TCR beta CDR3 regions. Researchers ran a first-round RT-PCR on the TCR CDR3 using the HTBI primer set. One entry per CDR3 protein results from TCRdb running MiXCR on the multiplex PCR reads. The sample includes hundreds of thousands of distinct CDR3 sequences, approximately 14% of them seen just once. Germline V gives CDR1 MNHEY, CDR2 SVGAGI. The CDR3 loop spans 16 amino acids. After removal of 3 bases from V and 2 bases from J, the junction contained 5 bases not matched to a gene.

This TCR came from a woman between 35 and 50 years old with Graves' ophthalmopathy. Sequencing was performed on blood. The rearrangement joins TRBV6-5 to TRBJ2-7, with TRBD1 identical over 12 bases. The DNA for the CDR3 is TGTGCCAGCAGTTATTCGGGACAGGGGGCGGCCTACGAGCAGTACTTC. Its protein is CASSYSGQGAAYEQYF.